This T cell receptor (beta chain) came from a study of T cells in Graves' hyperthyroidism and ophthalmopathy. Amplified regions were TCR beta CDR3 sequences from RNA transcripts. The study used the HTBI primer set for a first-round RT-PCR of the TCR CDR3. TCRdb ran MiXCR on the multiplex PCR reads and lists one entry per CDR3 protein. There are 500,000 to 650,000 distinct CDR3 sequences in the sample; 17% occur only once, and roughly 18% lies in the top ten. There are many counts of this clonotype. This TCR was recovered from a woman under 30 with Graves' ophthalmopathy. The sequenced sample was blood.

DNA for the CDR3: TGTGCCAGCAGCCCGACAGGGCATGGCTACACCTTC. It is translated as CASSPTGHGYTF. This chain connects TRBV11-2 to TRBJ1-2, with 7 bases matching TRBD1. Trimming at V came to 5 bases and at J to 6 bases, leaving 3 bases not matched to a gene. Per germline, CDR1 SGHAT and CDR2 FQNNGV. The length of the CDR3 is 12 residues.